Below, 24 T cell receptor beta chains from the same sample are listed, as sequenced in a study of cytomegalovirus exposure and HLA in healthy donors (TCRdb year 2017). Library preparation employed the immunoSEQ multiplex PCR assay. For the multiplex PCR, a mixture combining 60 forward primers for TCR Vbeta segments and 13 reverse primers for TCR Jbeta segments was used. The immuneACCESS repertoire file appears here via TCRdb, limited to in-frame rearrangements. These files lack a portion of the clones; in checked studies, under half of the deficit traces to unresolved V genes, and the cause of the others is not known. This sample is represented by 150,000 to 200,000 clones; roughly three quarters of them were singletons. The ten top clones hold 7% to 7.5% of the sample. The source material was PBMCs. These receptors all come from a man in his forties or fifties in good health and CMV-seropositive.

The CDR3 sequence is CASSIGKTGGTEQYF. Here the CDR3 DNA reads TGTGCCAGTAGTATAGGAAAGACAGGGGGTACCGAGCAGTACTTC. J is TRBJ2-7 and V is TRBV19, with TRBD1 identical over 9 bases. Germline lookup yields CDR1 LNHDA and CDR2 SQIVND (reference sequence). The CDR3 has 15 amino acids. Losses at the gene ends were 1 base for V and 6 bases for J; bases not matched to a gene: 7.

This clone has just a few counts. The chain uses TRBV5-1 and TRBJ1-2; a possible D gene is TRBD1 (6 bases). Germline V gives CDR1 SGHRS, CDR2 YFSETQ. Trimming took off 4 bases at V and 7 bases at J, with 11 bases between the two ends. The CDR3 consists of 12 residues. The CDR3, as DNA: TGCGCCAGCAGCACTACAGGGTCTGGCTACACCTTC. As protein: CASSTTGSGYTF.

V and J are TRBV2 and TRBJ1-4; D is unclear. CDR1 and CDR2 from the germline V gene are SNHLY and FYNNEI. The CDR3 spans 14 residues. V lost 7 bases and J 0 bases, leaving 9 bases between the germline ends. In DNA, the CDR3 is TGTGCCAGCAAATCGGTTGCAACTAATGAAAAACTGTTTTTT. This translates into CASKSVATNEKLFF.

V usage is TRBV5-1 and J usage is TRBJ2-7; 7 bases are shared with TRBD1. Germline values: CDR1 SGHRS, CDR2 YFSETQ. This CDR3 region has 14 residues. Trimming took 3 bases from V and 7 from J; bases not matched to a gene: 10. The CDR3 region is CASSWGQFTGEQYF. CDR3 DNA: TGCGCCAGCAGCTGGGGACAGTTCACCGGGGAGCAGTACTTC.

The rearrangement joins TRBV11-2 to TRBJ2-7; a possible D gene is TRBD2 (7 bases). The V end lost 5 bases, the J end lost 2 bases, and 19 bases lay between the germline ends. Looked up from germline, CDR1 is SGHAT and CDR2 is FQNNGV. CDR3 length: 16 residues. Here the CDR3 reads CASSPTDRRGTYEQYF. The CDR3 nucleotides read TGTGCCAGCAGCCCGACTGACAGGCGGGGGACCTACGAGCAGTACTTC.

The chain recombines TRBV30 with TRBJ1-2; a weak D match, TRBD1 (6 bases). CDR1 GTSNPN and CDR2 SVGIG come from the germline V gene (reference sequence). V lost 1 base to trimming and J lost 6 bases, with 15 bases between them. CDR3 length equals 14 residues. The CDR3 sequence: CAWSGGRGLDGYTF. The DNA of the CDR3 is TGTGCCTGGAGTGGGGGGCGGGGGTTGGATGGCTACACCTTC.

This sequence joins TRBV6-5 and TRBJ2-1, with 7 bases matching TRBD1. The ends lost 1 base at V and 7 bases at J; junction bases unmatched: 4. There are 14 residues in the CDR3. The germline V gene has CDR1 MNHEY and CDR2 SVGAGI. CDR3 sequence: CASSYLTGSNEQFF. CDR3 in DNA: TGTGCCAGCAGTTACTTGACAGGGTCTAATGAGCAGTTCTTC.

For the CDR3, the DNA is TGTGCCAGCAGTGAATTTAACCAGGGGGAGACCCAGTACTTC. It is translated as CASSEFNQGETQYF. The chain uses TRBV6-1 and TRBJ2-5; D is possibly TRBD1 (6 bases). The CDR3 runs to 14 residues. Germline V gene lookup returns CDR1 MNHNS and CDR2 SASEGT. The V and J ends lost 2 bases and 5 bases respectively, with 12 bases between them.

V gene TRBV6-5 combines with J gene TRBJ2-5; 7 bases match TRBD1. Losses at the gene ends were 6 bases for V and 5 bases for J; bases not matched to a gene: 9. The CDR3 length is 14 residues. CDR1 is MNHEY and CDR2 is SVGAGI in the germline V gene. CDR3 in amino acids: CASRTGLRGETQYF. CDR3 DNA sequence: TGTGCCAGCAGGACAGGGCTCAGAGGGGAGACCCAGTACTTC.

The chain joins TRBV6-1 to TRBJ1-4, with 8 bases lining up with TRBD1. V was clipped by 0 bases and J by 5 bases; unmatched bases: 5. The CDR3 runs 16 residues. The germline gives CDR1 MNHNS, CDR2 SASEGT. In DNA form, the CDR3 reads TGTGCCAGCAGTGAAGCCAAAGGACAGGGAAATGAAAAACTGTTTTTT. Its translation: CASSEAKGQGNEKLFF.

V and J are TRBV7-9 and TRBJ2-1; 12 bases agree with TRBD2. Unmatched junction bases numbered 5, after V lost 3 bases and J lost 8 bases. Germline V CDR1 and CDR2: SEHNR, FQNEAQ (reference sequence). The CDR3 runs to 15 residues. For the CDR3, the DNA is TGTGCCAGCAGCTTTCTAGCGGGGGGGTATTATGAGCAGTTCTTC. Encoded protein: CASSFLAGGYYEQFF.

The chain recombines TRBV4-3 with TRBJ2-1, with TRBD1 matching over 9 bases. Germline CDR1 reads LGHNA; CDR2 reads YSLEER. This CDR3 spans 14 amino acids. The J segment lost 4 bases and the V segment lost 3 bases, leaving 1 base of the junction unmatched. For the CDR3, the DNA is TGCGCCAGCAGCCAGGACAGGGGATACAATGAGCAGTTCTTC. Residues: CASSQDRGYNEQFF.

The J gene is TRBJ1-6, the V gene TRBV5-1; 8 nucleotides match TRBD1. V lost 4 bases, J lost 7 bases, and 7 bases stayed unmatched. The CDR3 contains 15 residues. CDR1 and CDR2 from the germline V gene are SGHRS and YFSETQ. The CDR3 here is CASSQPGQVNSPLHF. DNA of the CDR3: TGCGCCAGCAGCCAACCGGGACAGGTGAATTCACCCCTCCACTTT.

This clone was observed a few times. The chain uses TRBV30 and TRBJ1-1; 8 bases map to TRBD1. Losses at the gene ends were 4 bases for V and 0 bases for J; bases not matched to a gene: 7. The CDR3 spans 15 residues. CDR1 is GTSNPN, CDR2 SVGIG, per germline (reference sequence). The CDR3 is CAWNYPGGMNTEAFF. The DNA of the CDR3 is TGTGCCTGGAATTATCCAGGGGGCATGAACACTGAAGCTTTCTTT.

The chain employs TRBV11-2 and TRBJ2-2, with D possibly being TRBD1 (5 bases). V was trimmed by 5 bases and J by 1 base, leaving 8 bases between them. Germline-derived CDR1 and CDR2 are SGHAT and FQNNGV. This CDR3 region has 14 residues. The CDR3 loop is CASSRDRNTGELFF. CDR3 bases: TGTGCCAGCAGCCGCGACAGGAACACCGGGGAGCTGTTTTTT.

This chain uses TRBV5-1 with TRBJ2-2; possible D gene TRBD2, 5 bases. Per germline, CDR1 SGHRS and CDR2 YFSETQ. The ends were cut back, 0 bases at V and 11 bases at J, with 11 bases in the middle. The CDR3 consists of 13 residues. The CDR3 DNA reads TGCGCCAGCAGCTTGGCGGGGAACCTAGAGCTGTTTTTT. This sequence encodes CASSLAGNLELFF.

The J gene is TRBJ2-7, the V gene TRBV6-4; no definite D call. The germline V and J ends were trimmed by 7 bases and 0 bases, with 13 bases remaining between them. The CDR3 spans 14 residues. Per germline, CDR1 MRHNA and CDR2 SNTAGT. Here the CDR3 reads CASKETPSSYEQYF. In DNA form, the CDR3 reads TGTGCCAGCAAGGAGACCCCGAGCTCCTACGAGCAGTACTTC.

This clone has more than one count but fewer than ten. The chain joins TRBV11-3 to TRBJ2-5; D is unclear. This CDR3 has 13 residues. CDR1 is SGHNT, CDR2 YENEEA, per germline. The germline V and J ends were trimmed by 0 bases and 7 bases, with 9 bases remaining between them. The CDR3 sequence: CASSLDALGTQYF. CDR3 in DNA: TGTGCCAGCAGCTTAGACGCCCTCGGGACCCAGTACTTC.

On this clone itself: Within the sample, other DNA sequences also encode this same CDR3. The chain's CDR3 is CSVEEGAGGYTF. The DNA for the CDR3 is TGCAGCGTTGAAGAGGGGGCTGGGGGCTACACCTTC. The chain uses TRBV29-1 and TRBJ1-2, with a possible D match to TRBD1 (6 bases). V lost 0 bases to trimming and J lost 8 bases, with 10 bases between them. Germline CDR1 reads SQVTM; CDR2 reads ANQGSEA. This CDR3 region has 12 residues.

The rearrangement joins TRBV19 to TRBJ1-2; D is uncertain. The germline V and J ends were trimmed by 7 bases and 6 bases, with 24 bases remaining between them. The CDR3 is 16 residues long. Germline V CDR1 and CDR2: LNHDA, SQIVND (reference sequence). CDR3 in DNA: TGTGCCAGTACCTGGGGAGCTTCTCGACCTATCGATGGCTACACCTTC. Protein product: CASTWGASRPIDGYTF.

This clone was recorded a few times. The chain combines TRBV9 with TRBJ1-4, with D possibly matching TRBD1 (6 bases). The CDR3 is made up of 16 amino acids. Germline-derived CDR1 and CDR2 are SGDLS and YYNGEE. The V gene lost 4 bases and the J gene lost 5 bases, with 18 bases spanning the gap. The CDR3 nucleotides are TGTGCCAGCAGCTACCAGGGGCAGGGCTTGAATGAAAAACTGTTTTTT. Translated, it gives CASSYQGQGLNEKLFF.

The genes are TRBV7-3 and TRBJ1-1; 10 bases map to TRBD1. The V gene's germline CDR1 is SGHTA and CDR2 FQGTGA. This CDR3 has 16 amino acids. The V and J ends lost 1 base and 4 bases, in that order; junction bases with no gene match: 6. The CDR3 region is CASSLKGTGEVTEAFF. Written as DNA, the CDR3 is TGTGCCAGCAGCTTAAAGGGGACAGGGGAGGTCACTGAAGCTTTCTTT.

The rearrangement links TRBV9 to TRBJ1-2; 8 bases fit TRBD1. Germline V CDR1 and CDR2: SGDLS, YYNGEE. This CDR3 comprises 16 residues. V lost 0 bases, J lost 4 bases, and 8 bases stayed unmatched. The CDR3 spells CASSVGTGRGSYGYTF. The CDR3 DNA reads TGTGCCAGCAGCGTAGGGACAGGGCGTGGGAGCTATGGCTACACCTTC.

This clone was recorded only once. CDR3 region: CASSLERPGWNTIYF. Here the CDR3 DNA reads TGTGCCAGCAGCTTAGAGAGACCGGGGTGGAACACCATATATTTT. The chain is built from TRBV11-2 and TRBJ1-3, with D unresolved. CDR1 SGHAT and CDR2 FQNNGV come from the germline V gene. This CDR3 contains 15 residues. The ends were cut back, 0 bases at V and 7 bases at J, with 13 bases in the middle.